This entry describes one T cell receptor (beta chain). Its matching antigen is unknown. The data are from a study of cytomegalovirus exposure and HLA in healthy donors. Study as a whole: An earlier analysis found fewer than 140 million unique TCR beta sequences from 150 million to 200 million T cells.

In the PCR, 60 Vbeta and 13 Jbeta primers were used. Some clones are missing from TCRdb's copy, which holds only in-frame ones; the method was immunoSEQ multiplex PCR. The repertoire holds 150,000 to 200,000 clones, roughly 70% seen once, with 2.5% to 3.5% in the top ten. CDR1 and CDR2 from the germline V gene are SQVTM and ANQGSEA. Trimming left V 7 bases short and J 6 bases short, with 24 bases between. The CDR3 loop spans 15 amino acids. Overall study results and limits: TCR beta V segments were, for the most part, productive about 87% or about 30% of the time in an earlier analysis. From TCR beta sequences, most subjects' HLA-A and HLA-B alleles were reportedly predicted accurately. Specificity for CMV antigens was confirmed in vitro for a few of the CMV-associated chains.

The origin of this receptor is a woman aged 45-65 years in good health and CMV-seropositive. The specimen was PBMCs. The V call is TRBV29-1, the J call TRBJ1-1; D call uncertain. The CDR3 region has the DNA TGCAGCGCAAACCACGCCCGAGGACTAGCAGCTGAAGCTTTCTTT. The encoded protein is CSANHARGLAAEAFF.